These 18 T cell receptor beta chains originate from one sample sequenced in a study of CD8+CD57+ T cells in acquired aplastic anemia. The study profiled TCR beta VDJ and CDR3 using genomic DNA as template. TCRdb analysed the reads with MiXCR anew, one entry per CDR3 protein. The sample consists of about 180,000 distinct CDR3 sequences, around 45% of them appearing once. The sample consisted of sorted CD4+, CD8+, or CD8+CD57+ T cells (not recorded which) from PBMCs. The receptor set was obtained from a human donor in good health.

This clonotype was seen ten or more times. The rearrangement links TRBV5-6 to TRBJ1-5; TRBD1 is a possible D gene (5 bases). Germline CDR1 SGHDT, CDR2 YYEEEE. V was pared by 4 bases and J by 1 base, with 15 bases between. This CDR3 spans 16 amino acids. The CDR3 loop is CASSTRGGSSNQPQHF. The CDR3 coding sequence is TGTGCCAGCAGCACACGGGGGGGTTCGAGCAATCAGCCCCAGCATTTT.

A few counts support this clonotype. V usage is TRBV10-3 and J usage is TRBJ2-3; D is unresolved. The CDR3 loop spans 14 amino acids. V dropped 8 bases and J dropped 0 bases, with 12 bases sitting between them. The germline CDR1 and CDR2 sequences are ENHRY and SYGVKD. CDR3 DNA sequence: TGTGCCATCGCCAGCGAGGACAGCACAGATACGCAGTATTTT. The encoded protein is CAIASEDSTDTQYF.

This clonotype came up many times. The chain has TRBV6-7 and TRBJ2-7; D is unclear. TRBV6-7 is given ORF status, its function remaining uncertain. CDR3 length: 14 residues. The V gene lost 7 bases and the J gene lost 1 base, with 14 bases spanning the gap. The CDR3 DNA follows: TGTGCCAGCAAACAGCCACTTACTTCCTACGAGCAGTACTTC. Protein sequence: CASKQPLTSYEQYF.

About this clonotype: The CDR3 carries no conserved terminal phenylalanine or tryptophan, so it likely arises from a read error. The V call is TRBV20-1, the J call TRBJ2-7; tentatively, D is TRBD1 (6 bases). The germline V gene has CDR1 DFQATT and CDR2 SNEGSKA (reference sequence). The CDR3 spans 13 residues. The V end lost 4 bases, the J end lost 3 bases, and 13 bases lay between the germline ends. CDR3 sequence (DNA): TGCAGTGCTACCAAGGAGACAGGCTACGAGCAGTACTCC. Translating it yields CSATKETGYEQYS.

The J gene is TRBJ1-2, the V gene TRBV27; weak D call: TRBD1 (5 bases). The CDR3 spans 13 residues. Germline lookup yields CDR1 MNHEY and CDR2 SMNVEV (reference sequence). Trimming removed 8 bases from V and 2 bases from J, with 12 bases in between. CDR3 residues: CASGLTENYGYTF. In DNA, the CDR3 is TGTGCCAGCGGATTGACAGAGAACTATGGCTACACCTTC.

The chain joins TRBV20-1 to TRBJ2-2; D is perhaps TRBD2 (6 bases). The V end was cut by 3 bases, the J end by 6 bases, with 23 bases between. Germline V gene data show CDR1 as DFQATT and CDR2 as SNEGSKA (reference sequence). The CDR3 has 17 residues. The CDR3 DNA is TGCAGTGCTAGCGAAAGACAAGGAGGGGATCGGGCCGGGGAGCTGTTTTTT. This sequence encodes CSASERQGGDRAGELFF.

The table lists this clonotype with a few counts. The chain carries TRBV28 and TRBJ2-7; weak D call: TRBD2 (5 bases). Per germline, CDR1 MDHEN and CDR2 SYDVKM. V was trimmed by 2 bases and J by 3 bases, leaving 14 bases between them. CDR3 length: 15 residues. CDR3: CASSLGLEGGYEQYF. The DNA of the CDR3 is TGTGCCAGCAGTTTAGGCCTAGAGGGCGGCTACGAGCAGTACTTC. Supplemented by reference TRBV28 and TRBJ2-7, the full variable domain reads DVKVTQSSRYLVKRTGEKVFLECVQDMDHENMFWYRQDPGLGLRLIYFSYDVKMKEKGDIPEGYSVSREKKERFSLILESASTNQTSMYLCASSLGLEGGYEQYFGPGTRLTVT.

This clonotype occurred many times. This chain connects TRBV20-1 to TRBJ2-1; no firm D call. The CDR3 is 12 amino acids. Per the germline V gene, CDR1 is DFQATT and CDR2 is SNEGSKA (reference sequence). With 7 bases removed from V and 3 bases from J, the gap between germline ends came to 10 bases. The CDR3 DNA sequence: TGCAGTGGGAGTATAAACTACAATGAGCAGTTCTTC. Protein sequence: CSGSINYNEQFF.

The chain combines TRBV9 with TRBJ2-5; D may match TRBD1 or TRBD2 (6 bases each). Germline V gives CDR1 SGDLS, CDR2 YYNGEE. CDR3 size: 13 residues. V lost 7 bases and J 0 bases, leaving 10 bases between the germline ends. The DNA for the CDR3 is TGTGCCAGCCCGGGGGCGAACCAAGAGACCCAGTACTTC. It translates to CASPGANQETQYF.

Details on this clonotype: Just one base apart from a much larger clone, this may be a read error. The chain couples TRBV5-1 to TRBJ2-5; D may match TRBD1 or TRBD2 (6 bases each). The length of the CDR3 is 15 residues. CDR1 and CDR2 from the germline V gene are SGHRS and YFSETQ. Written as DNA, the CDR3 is TGCGCCAGCAGCTTAAGGACGGGGGCGGTGGAGACCCAGCACTTC. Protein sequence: CASSLRTGAVETQHF.

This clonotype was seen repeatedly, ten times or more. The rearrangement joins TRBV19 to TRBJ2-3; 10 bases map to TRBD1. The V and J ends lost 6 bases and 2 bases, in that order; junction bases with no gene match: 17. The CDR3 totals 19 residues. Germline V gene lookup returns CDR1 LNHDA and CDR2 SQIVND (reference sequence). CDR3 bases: TGTGCCAGTAGCCCAAGTATAAAAGGACAGGGGGTTAACACAGATACGCAGTATTTT. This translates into CASSPSIKGQGVNTDTQYF.

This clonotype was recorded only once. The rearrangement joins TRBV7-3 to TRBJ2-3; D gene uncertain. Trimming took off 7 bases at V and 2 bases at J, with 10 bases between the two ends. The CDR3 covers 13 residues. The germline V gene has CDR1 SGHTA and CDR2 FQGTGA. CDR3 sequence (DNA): TGTGCCAGCACCCTTGGACCCACAGATACGCAGTATTTT. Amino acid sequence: CASTLGPTDTQYF.

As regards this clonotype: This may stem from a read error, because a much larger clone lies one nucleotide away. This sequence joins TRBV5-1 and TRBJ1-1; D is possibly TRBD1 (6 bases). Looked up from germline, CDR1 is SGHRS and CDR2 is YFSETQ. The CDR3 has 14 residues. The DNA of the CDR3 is TGCGCCAGCAGCACGGACAGCTCGAACACTGAAGCTCTCTTT. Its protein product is CASSTDSSNTEALF.

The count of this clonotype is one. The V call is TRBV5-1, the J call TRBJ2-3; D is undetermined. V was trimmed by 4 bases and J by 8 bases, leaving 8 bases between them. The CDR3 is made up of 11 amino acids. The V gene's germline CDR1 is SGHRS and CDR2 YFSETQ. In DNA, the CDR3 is TGCGCCAGCAGCGAGGACGGTACGCAGTATTTT. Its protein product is CASSEDGTQYF.

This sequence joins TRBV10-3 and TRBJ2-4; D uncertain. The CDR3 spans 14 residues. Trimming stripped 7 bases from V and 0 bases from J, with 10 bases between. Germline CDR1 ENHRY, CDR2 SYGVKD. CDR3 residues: CAIKFDEAKNIQYF. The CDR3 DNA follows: TGTGCCATCAAATTTGACGAAGCCAAAAACATTCAGTACTTC.

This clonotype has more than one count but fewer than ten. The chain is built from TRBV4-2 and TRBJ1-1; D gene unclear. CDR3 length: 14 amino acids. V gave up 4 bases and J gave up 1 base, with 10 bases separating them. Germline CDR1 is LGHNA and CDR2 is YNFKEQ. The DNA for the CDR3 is TGTGCCAGCAGCCGAGATTGGCAGAACACTGAAGCTTTCTTT. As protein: CASSRDWQNTEAFF.

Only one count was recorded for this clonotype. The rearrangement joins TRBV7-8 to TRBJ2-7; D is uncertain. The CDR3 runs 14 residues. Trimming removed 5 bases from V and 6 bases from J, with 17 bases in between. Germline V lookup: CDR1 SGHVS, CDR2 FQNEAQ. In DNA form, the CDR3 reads TGTGCCAGCAGCCAAAGGACGGGCCAACGCGAGCAGTACTTC. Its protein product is CASSQRTGQREQYF.

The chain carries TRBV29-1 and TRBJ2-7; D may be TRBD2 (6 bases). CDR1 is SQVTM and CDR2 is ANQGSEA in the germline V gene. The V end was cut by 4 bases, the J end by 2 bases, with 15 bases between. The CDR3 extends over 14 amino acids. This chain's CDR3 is CSVAYGGTTYEQYF. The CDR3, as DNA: TGCAGCGTTGCCTATGGCGGGACGACCTACGAGCAGTACTTC.